Described below is a single T cell receptor beta chain sequence and its context. This specimen belongs to a study of control samples from healthy donors and cancer patients. Some clones are missing from TCRdb's copy, which holds only in-frame ones; the method was immunoSEQ multiplex PCR. The sample consists of approximately 150,000 clones, 94% of them appearing once. In germline, CDR1 is SGHRS, CDR2 YFSETQ. V dropped 4 bases and J dropped 0 bases, with 7 bases sitting between them. The CDR3 totals 14 residues. The chain recombines TRBV5-1 with TRBJ1-4; the D gene is possibly TRBD1 (5 bases). Sequenced input: blood. This sequence originates from a woman in her late teens or twenties in good health. CDR3: CASSGGTTNEKLFF. The CDR3 region has the DNA TGCGCCAGCAGCGGGGGTACAACTAATGAAAAACTGTTTTTT.